This T cell receptor (beta chain) is from a study of spatial heterogeneity in lung cancer. About the research overall: The follow-up PBMC samples were sequenced whenever they were available. The median time to follow-up was roughly 24 months after resection.

The time point is: blood at routine non-recurrence follow-up after resection. The study tagged each TCR cDNA molecule with a unique molecular identifier. TCRdb re-called the 5' RACE reads with MiXCR, one entry per CDR3 protein. Of roughly 70,000 distinct CDR3 sequences in the sample, 8% to 9% were seen once. Judged by abundance, this clonotype is medium-sized. This CDR3 region has 14 residues. Trimming removed 3 bases from V and 0 bases from J, with 3 bases in between. Germline V CDR1 and CDR2: KGHSH, LQKENI. The material sequenced was PBMCs, taken at follow-up. This chain connects TRBV18 to TRBJ2-6, with unresolved D. The origin of this receptor is a female donor with early-stage non-small cell lung cancer. The CDR3 protein is CASSPGSGANVLTF. The CDR3 nucleotides read TGTGCCAGCTCACCTGGCTCTGGGGCCAACGTCCTGACTTTC.